These 10 T cell receptor beta chains share one sample of origin, sequenced in a study of OX40 agonist ivuxolimab in advanced cancers. The method was immunoSEQ multiplex PCR; TCRdb's version includes in-frame clones alone and lacks a portion of them. The sample lists 50,000 to 75,000 clones; about 86% were seen once. Specimen: CD4+ or CD8+ T cells sorted from blood, collected in a trial of the OX40 agonist ivuxolimab. These receptor sequences come from an adult with an advanced solid tumor such as melanoma, head and neck, liver or kidney cancer.

The V call is TRBV28, the J call TRBJ2-5, with D possibly matching TRBD1 (5 bases). The germline CDR1 and CDR2 sequences are MDHEN and SYDVKM. The CDR3 sequence is 14 residues long. V lost 2 bases to trimming and J lost 0 bases, with 7 bases between them. CDR3 region: CASSLGAHQETQYF. As DNA, the CDR3 is TGTGCCAGCAGTTTAGGGGCACACCAAGAGACCCAGTACTTC.

This rearrangement joins TRBV19 to TRBJ1-3, with D hard to call. The CDR3 length is 13 residues. Trimming shortened V by 7 bases and J by 4 bases, and 11 bases separated the two germline ends. CDR1 and CDR2 (germline): LNHDA, SQIVND (reference sequence). CDR3 nucleotide sequence: TGTGCCAGTAAGCCAGAAAAGGGAAACACCATATATTTT. The encoded protein is CASKPEKGNTIYF.

The chain links TRBV14 to TRBJ2-3; D unresolved. V dropped 6 bases and J dropped 8 bases, with 12 bases sitting between them. The CDR3 consists of 12 residues. Germline CDR1 and CDR2: SGHDN and FVKESK. The CDR3 here is CASRLVLCTQYF. The CDR3 DNA reads as TGTGCCAGCAGACTGGTCCTATGTACGCAGTATTTT.

V is TRBV6-1 and J is TRBJ1-1; 7 nucleotides line up with TRBD1. The CDR3 has 13 residues. The junction had 10 bases not matched to a gene; V was cut back by 11 bases and J by 4 bases. Germline CDR1 MNHNS, CDR2 SASEGT. CDR3 in amino acids: CAGGTGETTEAFF. The CDR3 nucleotides read TGTGCCGGGGGAACAGGGGAGACCACTGAAGCTTTCTTT.

The chain carries TRBV6-1 and TRBJ2-1; D unresolved. V was shortened by 10 bases and J by 2 bases, with 12 bases between the two germline ends. From germline, CDR1 is MNHNS and CDR2 SASEGT. The CDR3 runs 13 residues. The CDR3 nucleotides are TGTGCCATTCGCATTCAGCCCTACAATGAGCAGTTCTTC. Protein product: CAIRIQPYNEQFF.

The chain links TRBV5-1 to TRBJ2-1; 9 bases match TRBD2. The CDR3 consists of 16 residues. The germline gives CDR1 SGHRS, CDR2 YFSETQ. The junction had 6 bases not matched to a gene; V was cut back by 0 bases and J by 5 bases. CDR3 DNA sequence: TGCGCCAGCAGCTTGGCCGGTAGCGGGGGTAACAATGAGCAGTTCTTC. Translated, it gives CASSLAGSGGNNEQFF.

The V and J genes are TRBV7-2 and TRBJ2-1; D call uncertain. Germline V gene lookup returns CDR1 SGHTA and CDR2 FQGNSA. Trimming pared 4 bases from V and 3 bases from J, leaving 7 bases between. This CDR3 is 13 amino acids long. CDR3 sequence (DNA): TGTGCCAGCAGCTCCAACCTCTACAATGAGCAGTTCTTC. This sequence encodes CASSSNLYNEQFF.

For this clone: Other DNA sequences in the sample encode the same CDR3. The chain couples TRBV5-1 to TRBJ2-5; 9 bases agree with TRBD2. Trimming cost V 0 bases and J 2 bases; bases outside gene matches: 5. The CDR3 extends over 16 amino acids. Germline-derived CDR1 and CDR2 are SGHRS and YFSETQ. The CDR3 sequence is CASSLGPAGGQETQYF. In DNA, the CDR3 is TGCGCCAGCAGCTTGGGTCCAGCGGGGGGACAAGAGACCCAGTACTTC.

This sequence joins TRBV19 and TRBJ1-3, with D uncertain. This CDR3 is built from 16 residues. Trimming took off 1 base at V and 4 bases at J, with 14 bases between the two ends. Germline CDR1 reads LNHDA; CDR2 reads SQIVND (reference sequence). The CDR3 DNA sequence: TGTGCCAGTAGTATAGCGAGGGCGGCCGGAGGAAACACCATATATTTT. It translates to CASSIARAAGGNTIYF.

V is TRBV2 and J is TRBJ2-1; D remains unclear. Trimming cost V 4 bases and J 6 bases, with 7 bases left between them. Germline V gene lookup returns CDR1 SNHLY and CDR2 FYNNEI. The CDR3 has 12 amino acids. Here the CDR3 reads CASSGPFNEQFF. In DNA form, the CDR3 reads TGTGCCAGCAGTGGACCATTCAATGAGCAGTTCTTC.